This T cell receptor (beta chain) emerged from a study of long-term antiretroviral therapy in people with HIV (dated by TCRdb to 2022 to 2024). Notes on the research overall: The earliest samples were collected approximately a decade before the 2015 WHO recommendation for immediate ART, a period when ART was typically delayed until CD4 counts fell. This retrospective serial study examined whether starting ART and sustained HIV suppression were associated with changes in the composition and diversity of the TRB repertoire in peripheral blood. From some 30 adults with confirmed HIV infection, the cohort provided roughly 200 cryopreserved PBMC samples, gathered serially across a mean of approximately six years (range 1-12). About 40% of the roughly 30 participants with HIV were female. Test extractions of a monoclonal T-cell line alongside fewer than 40 polyclonal samples showed no cross-contamination during QIAcube processing.

Inclusion was restricted to participants for whom at least one PBMC sample before ART initiation and at least two post-ART samples were available. Every participant with HIV received treatment in the United States of America. Before DNA extraction, cryopreserved samples containing 1-10 million PBMC were thawed and washed. At the time of the earliest PBMC sample for each participant with HIV, ages ranged from 23 to 54 years. PBMC samples were contributed by each participant from 1-4 timepoints before ART initiation and 2-8 timepoints after ART initiation, with a median of 7 samples. For every participant, serial HIV viral load, CD4+ T-cell count, ART history and demographic data were obtained. A Qiagen kit on a QIAcube was used to extract genomic DNA from unsorted PBMC, with samples processed in batches of 12. The immunoSEQ hsTCRB v3.0 assay was used at survey level resolution to sequence the TRB variable region. The targeted TRB sequencing depth was about 40,000-50,000 T-cell genomes per sample. Pooled TRB libraries were sequenced on an Illumina MiSeq with a v3 150-cycle kit. The paper's processing steps were these. Repertoire analysis ran in R within a reproducible Nextflow workflow covering QC, data transformation and analysis. LymphoSeq2, an R package for exploring AIRR-Seq data, was used to implement the custom analyses. A handful of samples that yielded fewer than 5000 total TRB sequences were excluded, so that 150 to 200 HIV repertoires were analyzed. Among the 188 retained HIV repertoires, 55 to 65 were collected before ART initiation and 129 were collected after ART initiation. Repertoires were downsampled to 5000 TRB nucleotide sequences, and summary statistics were averaged over 100 downsampling iterations. Only TRB sequences with CDR3 regions of at least seven amino acids were retained for analysis. Diversity was assessed using a clonality score derived from Shannon entropy and using the Gini coefficient. Repertoire networks linked the top 5000 CDR3 amino acid sequences whenever two sequences differed by an edit distance of one. For TRB CDR3 amino acid sequences, GLIPH2 was used to predict antigen specificity groups and MHC restriction. To flag known CMV, EBV, HIV or tissue antigen associations, CDR3 amino acid sequences were matched against VDJdb and McPAS-TCR. Pre-ART, post-ART and control groups were compared with Wilcoxon signed-rank tests and Holm-Bonferroni correction. TCRdb took over this immuneACCESS table, retaining in-frame rearrangements with V and J assigned. Such tables are incomplete; in checked studies, under half of the missing clones stem from an unresolved V gene, and the remainder is unexplained. Clone size and the V and J calls come from that table; the DNA yielded D and trimming. This sample holds tens of thousands of clones; roughly 80% were observed only once. The ten largest account for more than 4.5% of the sample.

What the study reported, not specific to this receptor: Because cell numbers in pre-ART samples were limited, unsorted PBMC were profiled instead of sorted CD4+ and CD8+ T cells. Narrower CDR3 length ranges were observed in HIV repertoires than in controls, and an antigen-experienced repertoire with only a slight naive shift after ART was suggested by the network structure. A significant increase in TRB diversity was found to be associated with ART initiation, although TRB diversity was observed to remain significantly below that of transplant donor controls even after long-term ART. Owing to limited PBMC availability, only the TCR beta chain was sequenced, without alpha chain pairing. The repertoire was dominated across all time points by expanded TRB clones identified before ART initiation, although this dominance was seen to fluctuate and to decrease in many PLHIV after ART. Samples dated from about 2004 to 2018, and the ART regimens used may be less effective than current ones. No data were available on ART adherence, viral resistance or therapy changes, limiting inferences about post-ART repertoire changes.

A remark on this clone: The clone's antigen remains unknown. No per-base quality is available; no much larger clone lies one base away.

V is pared back by 0 bases and J by 0 bases, with 12 bases lying between the germline termini. The germline V gene supplies CDR1 LGHNA and CDR2 YSLEER. Including cysteine and phenylalanine, the CDR3 has 16 amino acids. The read is trimmed to its CDR3 DNA, 48 bases read in frame from base 1. The chain couples TRBV4-3 to TRBJ2-7; too little of a D gene remains to name it. The material was unsorted PBMCs, obtained 1.5 years after starting antiretroviral therapy. The clonotype comes from a man younger than 30 with HIV. The CDR3 protein: CASSQDPTVASYEQYF. The nucleotide sequence is given as TGCGCCAGCAGCCAAGATCCCACGGTCGCCTCCTACGAGCAGTACTTC.